This T cell receptor beta chain was identified during a study of T-cell reconstitution after alpha-beta-depleted transplantation in children. The V gene's germline CDR1 is LGHDT and CDR2 YNNKEL (reference sequence). This CDR3 contains 16 residues. V dropped 4 bases and J dropped 0 bases, with 16 bases sitting between them. A TCRbeta library incorporating unique molecular identifiers was prepared. TCRdb reprocessed the PCR reads via MiXCR and lists one record per CDR3 protein. The data contain hundreds of thousands of distinct CDR3 sequences, 10% to 15% of them singletons. This clonotype was seen a handful of times.

The clonotype originates from a girl aged 2-10 years with congenital amegakaryocytic thrombocytopenia, due to receive a stem cell transplant. The sequenced sample was PBMCs, obtained before TCRalphabeta/CD19-depleted stem cell transplant. This chain uses TRBV3-1 with TRBJ2-7; tentatively, D is TRBD2 (6 bases). This CDR3 reads CASSPRVYGSSYEQYF. In DNA form, the CDR3 reads TGTGCCAGCAGCCCACGGGTCTACGGGAGCTCCTACGAGCAGTACTTC.